The rows below give T cell receptor beta chains drawn from one sample of a study of T cells in Graves' hyperthyroidism and ophthalmopathy. TCRdb reprocessed the multiplex PCR reads with MiXCR, giving one entry per CDR3 protein. This table holds some 460,000 distinct CDR3 sequences, more than 15% found once. The sample taken for sequencing was blood. These receptors all come from a woman under 30 with Graves' hyperthyroidism. CDR3s include the opening cysteine and the closing phenylalanine or tryptophan. D genes are given only for firm matches. Size values are once, few and many counts, or a class for expanded clones, and some rows have none.

V	size	J	D	DNA	CDR3
TRBV6-2/TRBV6-3	-	TRBJ1-1	-	TGTGCCAGCACGACACAAGAGGGTTACACTGAAGCTTTCTTT	CASTTQEGYTEAFF
TRBV6-1	many	TRBJ1-2	-	TGTGCCACCGTGGCGGGGTCTAACTATGGCTACACCTTC	CATVAGSNYGYTF
TRBV20-1	many	TRBJ2-1	-	TGCAGTGCTAAACGGACGGTGGAGGGGGAGCAGTTCTTC	CSAKRTVEGEQFF
TRBV2	many	TRBJ1-5	TRBD1	TGTGCCAGCAGCGTTTTTGAGGGGGCGAGTCAGCCCCAGCATTTT	CASSVFEGASQPQHF
TRBV29-1	few	TRBJ1-5	TRBD1	TGCAGCGTTGCACAGGGGGCGGACCAGCCCCAGCATTTT	CSVAQGADQPQHF
TRBV6-1	many	TRBJ1-6	-	TGTGCCAGCAGCCAGGGAGAGTCCCCCCTCCACTTT	CASSQGESPLHF
TRBV6-1	-	TRBJ1-5	-	TGTGCCAGCAGTGAAGGGGGGGGAGGAGGGCCCCAGCATTTT	CASSEGGGGGPQHF
TRBV12-3/TRBV12-4	-	TRBJ2-3	TRBD2	TGTGCCAGCAGTCTTGGACTAGCGGAATATAGCACAGATACGCAGTATTTT	CASSLGLAEYSTDTQYF
TRBV7-2	many	TRBJ2-5	-	TGTGCCAGCAGCTTAAAGACTACCTTCCAAGAGACCCAGTACTTC	CASSLKTTFQETQYF
TRBV2	few	TRBJ1-6	-	TGTGCCAGCAGTGAAGATGGGGGCCAGACCTCCTATAATTCACCCCTCCACTTT	CASSEDGGQTSYNSPLHF
TRBV20-1	many	TRBJ2-3	TRBD1	TGCAGTGCTAGTCGGGACAGGGGCACAGATACGCAGTATTTT	CSASRDRGTDTQYF
TRBV27	-	TRBJ2-5	-	TGTGCCAGCAATTTATTGCCTAAGTGGCCCCAAGAGACCCAGTACTTC	CASNLLPKWPQETQYF
TRBV2	few	TRBJ1-3	-	TGTGCCAGCAGTGAAGCGGCGGGGGGCACTGGAAACACCATATATTTT	CASSEAAGGTGNTIYF
TRBV28	-	TRBJ1-5	-	TGTGCCAGCGGGCGGTTAGGTAGCAATCAGCCCCAGCATTTT	CASGRLGSNQPQHF
TRBV7-3	many	TRBJ2-3	-	TGTGCCAGCAGCCCGGACAGTGTCACAGATACGCAGTATTTT	CASSPDSVTDTQYF
TRBV7-2	-	TRBJ2-1	-	TGTGCCAGCAGCTTATCTATACCGGCCCCCTACAATGAGCAGTTCTTC	CASSLSIPAPYNEQFF
TRBV28	many	TRBJ1-6	-	TGTGCCAGCACCTTTGGAGGGACTAATTCACCCCTCCACTTT	CASTFGGTNSPLHF
TRBV20-1	-	TRBJ2-5	-	TGCAGTGCTAGTTATATAACCCAAGAGACCCAGTACTTC	CSASYITQETQYF
TRBV5-1	few	TRBJ2-3	TRBD2	TGCGCCAGCAGCCCAATAGCGGGAGCAACCCTAGATACGCAGTATTTT	CASSPIAGATLDTQYF
TRBV11-2	many	TRBJ2-5	TRBD1	TGTGCCAGCAGCTTAGAACAGGGGGCTTGGGAAGAGACCCAGTACTTC	CASSLEQGAWEETQYF
TRBV12-3/TRBV12-4	many	TRBJ2-1	TRBD2	TGTGCCAGCACCCTAGCGGGGGGGCCCAACAATGAGCAGTTCTTC	CASTLAGGPNNEQFF
TRBV6-1	many	TRBJ2-1	-	TGTGCCAGCAGCCCAAGGCGAAATGATGAGCAGTTCTTC	CASSPRRNDEQFF
TRBV7-2	few	TRBJ2-1	-	TGTGCCAGCAGCTCCCCCGGGACACCCCCATACAATGAGCAGTTCTTC	CASSSPGTPPYNEQFF
TRBV12-5	many	TRBJ2-1	-	TGTGCTAGTGGTTTATGGGGGGGGGGACAAAGCATCCCCTACAATGAGCAGTTCTTC	CASGLWGGGQSIPYNEQFF
TRBV6-1	many	TRBJ2-7	TRBD2	TGTGCCAGCAGTTTTGGACTAGCGGGAAGAGCTTACGAGCAGTACTTC	CASSFGLAGRAYEQYF
TRBV4-1	few	TRBJ2-3	TRBD1	TGCGCCAGCAGACAGACAGGGCGCGGAGATACGCAGTATTTT	CASRQTGRGDTQYF
TRBV13	few	TRBJ1-1	TRBD1	TGTGCCAGCAGCTTTGGACAGGCCCGGAACACTGAAGCTTTCTTT	CASSFGQARNTEAFF
TRBV11-2	many	TRBJ2-5	-	TGTGCCAGCAGCTTAGTAGGGAACAGGCGAGAGACCCAGTACTTC	CASSLVGNRRETQYF
TRBV11-3	-	TRBJ2-1	-	TGTGCCAGCAGCCCCGCTGGGGGTTTACAGTTCTTC	CASSPAGGLQFF
TRBV19	once	TRBJ2-1	-	TGTGCCAGTAGTATAAAAGTTCCTAATGAGCAGTTCTTC	CASSIKVPNEQFF
TRBV27	many	TRBJ2-1	TRBD2	TGTGCCAGCAGTTCCTTCGGAATAGCGGGGCCGTCCTACAATGAGCAGTTCTTC	CASSSFGIAGPSYNEQFF
TRBV6-5	-	TRBJ2-2	-	TGTGCCAGCAGTTGGGCCGCCCCCACCGGGGAGCTGTTTTTT	CASSWAAPTGELFF
TRBV20-1	many	TRBJ1-5	-	TGCAGTGCTACGACAGGACAGATTCGCAATCAGCCCCAGCATTTT	CSATTGQIRNQPQHF
TRBV20-1	many	TRBJ2-7	-	TGCAGTGCTACCCGGGGGGACACCCCGACGGCCGAGCAGTACTTC	CSATRGDTPTAEQYF
TRBV12-3/TRBV12-4	many	TRBJ1-2	-	TGTGCCAGCAGTTCAAGTCGCCCCAGGCAGACCTATGGCTACACCTTC	CASSSSRPRQTYGYTF
TRBV27	-	TRBJ1-2	-	TGTGCCAGCAGTTTCCAGGGGTTACTAGGCTACACCTTC	CASSFQGLLGYTF
TRBV19	many	TRBJ1-1	-	TGTGCCAGTAGTACCCTTCCCTGGGACACTGAAGCTTTCTTT	CASSTLPWDTEAFF
TRBV5-6	-	TRBJ1-6	-	TGTGCCAGCAGCTTGGCATCGGGTAATTCACCCCTCCACTTT	CASSLASGNSPLHF
TRBV11-2	many	TRBJ2-5	-	TGTGCCAGCAGCCCCGCCGGAGGGTCAGGGTGGGAGACCCAGTACTTC	CASSPAGGSGWETQYF
TRBV9	many	TRBJ1-2	-	TGTGCCAGCAGCGTAGGGCAGGATTATGGCTACACCTTC	CASSVGQDYGYTF
TRBV19	few	TRBJ2-1	TRBD2	TGTGCCAGTAGTACCCCCGGACTAGCGGGAGGTGTCGAGCAGTTCTTC	CASSTPGLAGGVEQFF
TRBV12-3/TRBV12-4	many	TRBJ1-1	TRBD1	TGTGCCAGCGACTTCAGGACAGGGGGGTATGGCACTGAAGCTTTCTTT	CASDFRTGGYGTEAFF